These 9 T cell receptor beta chains were all obtained from the same sample, sequenced in a study of CD8 T cells in Susac syndrome. Roughly 0.45 to 1 ug RNA was reverse transcribed with random hexamers. TCRdb reprocessed the immunoSEQ multiplex PCR reads via MiXCR and lists one record per CDR3 protein. The data show about 200,000 distinct CDR3 sequences, with over 85% seen just once and 0.095% to 0.12% held by the top ten. Input material: CD4+ T cells from PBMCs. These receptors were taken from a human donor in good health.

The chain joins TRBV7-2 to TRBJ2-3; possibly TRBD1 or TRBD2 for D (5 bases each). The CDR3 has 12 residues. CDR1 is SGHTA, CDR2 FQGNSA, per germline. V lost 4 bases to trimming and J lost 14 bases, with 16 bases between them. CDR3 region: CASSSRVGVPYF. As DNA, the CDR3 is TGTGCCAGCAGCTCCAGGGTGGGAGTACCGTATTTT.

This chain links TRBV5-1 with TRBJ2-5; TRBD2 matches 7 bases. This CDR3 spans 14 amino acids. Germline V gene data show CDR1 as SGHRS and CDR2 as YFSETQ. The junction had 3 bases not matched to a gene; V was cut back by 3 bases and J by 1 base. The CDR3 nucleotides read TGCGCCAGCAGCTGGGGGGGTGGCCAAGAGACCCAGTACTTC. This encodes CASSWGGGQETQYF.

The rearrangement links TRBV20-1 to TRBJ1-2; maybe TRBD1 (5 bases). Germline V gives CDR1 DFQATT, CDR2 SNEGSKA (reference sequence). The CDR3 is 14 amino acids. V gave up 6 bases and J gave up 3 bases, with 17 bases separating them. The CDR3 spells CSAMARRGYYGYTF. The CDR3 region has the DNA TGCAGTGCGATGGCTCGGCGGGGGTACTATGGCTACACCTTC.

V and J are TRBV11-2 and TRBJ1-2, with unresolved D. The CDR3 spans 16 residues. The germline V gene encodes CDR1 SGHAT and CDR2 FQNNGV. V was clipped by 1 base and J by 7 bases, with 19 bases between them. CDR3 sequence reads: CASSLVGGTTRGGYTF. Here the CDR3 DNA reads TGTGCCAGCAGCTTAGTCGGCGGAACTACCCGTGGTGGCTACACCTTC.

The gene calls are TRBV27 and TRBJ1-1, with a weak D call TRBD1 (5 bases). In germline, CDR1 is MNHEY, CDR2 SMNVEV (reference sequence). The CDR3 is made up of 14 amino acids. With 4 bases removed from V and 9 bases from J, the gap between germline ends came to 18 bases. CDR3 bases: TGTGCCAGCAGTTCACTCAGGGAAACAGGCCAAGCTTTCTTT. This sequence encodes CASSSLRETGQAFF.

In its sample, this clonotype was seen once. The chain employs TRBV6-1 and TRBJ1-2; D unresolved. The CDR3 consists of 14 residues. V shed 3 bases and J shed 3 bases, with 11 bases lying between them. The V gene's germline CDR1 is MNHNS and CDR2 SASEGT. This CDR3 is CASSEGTTDYGYTF. Written as DNA, the CDR3 is TGTGCCAGCAGTGAGGGTACGACGGACTATGGCTACACCTTC.

The chain is built from TRBV24-1 and TRBJ2-3; 9 bases match TRBD2. Germline CDR1 reads KGHDR; CDR2 reads SFDVKD. There are 18 residues in the CDR3. Germline trimming cut 0 bases from V and 4 bases from J; bases unmatched to any gene: 10. The CDR3 loop reads CATSDLLAGDLKPDTQYF. In DNA form, the CDR3 reads TGTGCCACCAGTGATTTGTTAGCGGGAGACCTCAAGCCAGATACGCAGTATTTT.

Here the CDR3 reads CATSVYRELFF. In DNA form, the CDR3 reads TGTGCCACCTCCGTGTACAGGGAGCTGTTTTTT. The chain links TRBV6-2 or TRBV6-3 to TRBJ2-2; D not certain. There are 11 residues in the CDR3. Germline CDR1 MNHEY, CDR2 SVGEGT. The germline V and J ends were trimmed by 10 bases and 9 bases, with 12 bases remaining between them.

The gene calls are TRBV15 and TRBJ2-5; 12 bases fit TRBD2. V shed 1 base and J 1 base; nucleotides not matched to a gene: 4. This CDR3 has 17 residues. From germline, CDR1 is LNHNV and CDR2 YYDKDF (reference sequence). The CDR3 protein is CATSRGVLAGGQETQYF. CDR3 bases: TGTGCCACCAGCAGAGGAGTACTAGCGGGGGGCCAAGAGACCCAGTACTTC.